The 20 T cell receptor beta chains below all came from one sample that was sequenced in a study of blood T cells in healthy people across ages. It was with a sample-barcoded 5' primer and a J-beta primer mix that a second PCR of roughly 6 to 12 cycles was run. MiXCR was run by TCRdb on the 5' RACE reads, yielding one entry per CDR3 protein. The sample contains 750,000 to 950,000 distinct CDR3 sequences, roughly 24% of which appear only once. These data were likewise used in another study, on T cells of mothers and their children.

Sequencing was carried out using blood. The source is a boy aged 5 to 17 in good health.

The gene calls are TRBV13 and TRBJ2-4; 8 bases line up with TRBD2. This CDR3 has 16 amino acids. Germline loops: CDR1 PRHDT, CDR2 FYEKMQ (reference sequence). The ends lost 0 bases at V and 6 bases at J; junction bases unmatched: 7. CDR3 residues: CASSLGRGGSRNIQYF. CDR3 sequence (DNA): TGTGCCAGCAGCTTAGGCCGGGGGGGTAGCAGAAACATTCAGTACTTC. The entire variable domain, with the rest obtained from reference TRBV13 and TRBJ2-4, is as follows: AAGVIQSPRHLIKEKRETATLKCYPIPRHDTVYWYQQGPGQDPQFLISFYEKMQSDKGSIPDRFSAQQFSDYHSELNMSSLELGDSALYFCASSLGRGGSRNIQYFGAGTRLSVL.

J is TRBJ2-1 and V is TRBV20-1, with 11 bases fitting TRBD2. The V segment lost 8 bases and the J segment 5 bases; nucleotides outside the gene matches: 8. This CDR3 has 14 residues. CDR1 and CDR2 (germline): DFQATT, SNEGSKA (reference sequence). DNA for the CDR3: TGCAGTTCCTTGGTAGCGGGGGGGCACAATGAGCAGTTCTTC. Its protein product is CSSLVAGGHNEQFF.

V usage is TRBV9 and J usage is TRBJ1-2; a weak D match, TRBD1 (6 bases). Trimming shortened V by 4 bases and J by 5 bases, and 18 bases separated the two germline ends. Germline loops: CDR1 SGDLS, CDR2 YYNGEE. The CDR3 is made up of 15 amino acids. The CDR3 DNA sequence: TGTGCCAGCAGCTCCCTAGGACAGACTGGGTATGGCTACACCTTC. Translated, it gives CASSSLGQTGYGYTF.

This chain links TRBV29-1 with TRBJ2-3; 8 nucleotides match TRBD2. Per the germline V gene, CDR1 is SQVTM and CDR2 is ANQGSEA. V was pared by 8 bases and J by 1 base, with 8 bases of the junction left unmatched. This CDR3 has 14 residues. CDR3 nucleotide sequence: TGCAGCCCTGGGGGTAGCGGGGGCACAGATACGCAGTATTTT. It is translated as CSPGGSGGTDTQYF.

The chain employs TRBV20-1 and TRBJ2-5; possible D gene TRBD2, 7 bases. Near its end, the DNA agrees better with TRBJ2-7, so the J call may be wrong. The CDR3 has 13 amino acids. Germline lookup yields CDR1 DFQATT and CDR2 SNEGSKA (reference sequence). CDR3 sequence reads: CSGREGGGREQYF. In DNA form, the CDR3 reads TGCAGTGGTAGGGAGGGGGGGGGACGCGAGCAGTACTTC.

The chain links TRBV5-1 to TRBJ2-1, with 13 nucleotides matching TRBD2. The CDR3 is 14 residues long. Per the germline V gene, CDR1 is SGHRS and CDR2 is YFSETQ. The V gene end was trimmed by 4 bases and the J gene end by 9 bases; junction bases not matched to a gene: 4. This CDR3 is CASSAGLAGLEQFF. The CDR3 DNA is TGCGCCAGCAGCGCGGGACTAGCGGGGCTTGAGCAGTTCTTC.

This clonotype showed up just once. The chain carries TRBV7-9 and TRBJ2-4; D unresolved. The CDR3 has 16 residues. Germline V gene lookup returns CDR1 SEHNR and CDR2 FQNEAQ (reference sequence). The V end lost 5 bases, the J end lost 1 base, and 15 bases lay between the germline ends. The CDR3 DNA sequence: TGTGCCAGCAGCCCGACACCAGTTGGGGCCAAAAACATTCAGTACTTC. It specifies CASSPTPVGAKNIQYF.

This clonotype was counted only a few times. The chain joins TRBV12-3 or TRBV12-4 to TRBJ1-4; no firm D call. The CDR3 length is 15 residues. Trimming pared 5 bases from V and 8 bases from J, leaving 18 bases between. Written as DNA, the CDR3 is TGTGCCAGCAGTCCCTACTTGGCTCAACAAGAAAAACTGTTTTTT. Amino acid sequence: CASSPYLAQQEKLFF.

The chain has TRBV12-3 or TRBV12-4 and TRBJ1-2, with D perhaps matching TRBD1 (6 bases). The CDR3 runs to 12 residues. V was trimmed by 3 bases and J by 8 bases, leaving 10 bases between them. CDR3 amino acids: CASSFGGPGYTF. The CDR3 coding sequence is TGTGCCAGCAGTTTTGGGGGGCCCGGCTACACCTTC.

The table lists this clonotype with a few counts. This chain connects TRBV5-4 to TRBJ1-2, with TRBD1 matching 9 bases. The germline CDR1 and CDR2 sequences are SGHNT and YYREEE (reference sequence). This CDR3 spans 15 amino acids. Trimming removed 5 bases from V and 6 bases from J; junction bases left unmatched: 11. The CDR3 is CASRLVGGTGNGYTF. The DNA for the CDR3 is TGTGCCAGCAGACTCGTAGGAGGGACAGGGAATGGCTACACCTTC.

This clonotype turned up a few times. The chain links TRBV6-1 to TRBJ2-5, with 10 nucleotides matching TRBD2. V lost 3 bases to trimming and J lost 1 base; unmatched junction nucleotides: 14. The length of the CDR3 is 19 residues. Germline CDR1 and CDR2: MNHNS and SASEGT. CDR3 region: CASSEKVPGLAGAQETQYF. The CDR3, as DNA: TGTGCCAGCAGTGAGAAGGTCCCGGGGCTAGCGGGGGCCCAAGAGACCCAGTACTTC.

The rearrangement links TRBV4-1 to TRBJ2-5, with D possibly called TRBD1 or TRBD2 (6 bases each). In germline, CDR1 is MGHRA, CDR2 YSYEKL. This CDR3 comprises 15 residues. The V and J ends lost 1 base and 5 bases respectively, with 14 bases between them. The CDR3 loop reads CASSQGLERGETQYF. CDR3 DNA: TGCGCCAGCAGCCAAGGACTAGAAAGGGGGGAGACCCAGTACTTC.

This sequence joins TRBV5-5 and TRBJ2-7, with D perhaps matching TRBD2 (7 bases). V was shortened by 4 bases and J by 0 bases, with 14 bases between the two germline ends. Germline-derived CDR1 and CDR2 are SGHKS and YYEKEE (reference sequence). The CDR3 runs to 15 residues. CDR3 nucleotides: TGTGCCAGCAGCCCTAGCGGACAGAGCTCCTACGAGCAGTACTTC. The encoded protein is CASSPSGQSSYEQYF. The whole variable domain, filled in from reference TRBV5-5 and TRBJ2-7, reads DAGVTQSPTHLIKTRGQQVTLRCSPISGHKSVSWYQQVLGQGPQFIFQYYEKEERGRGNFPDRFSARQFPNYSSELNVNALLLGDSALYLCASSPSGQSSYEQYFGPGTRLTVT.

This clonotype was seen only a few times. This chain connects TRBV29-1 to TRBJ1-4, with 8 bases that match TRBD1. The germline V gene encodes CDR1 SQVTM and CDR2 ANQGSEA. The CDR3 has 12 amino acids. With 7 bases clipped from V and 10 bases from J, the junction kept 8 bases outside the gene matches. This CDR3 is CSDLDRGGKLFF. In DNA form, the CDR3 reads TGCAGCGACCTAGACAGGGGTGGAAAACTGTTTTTT.

This clonotype was detected a few times. This rearrangement joins TRBV7-2 to TRBJ2-5; TRBD2 agrees at 8 bases. Germline trimming cut 4 bases from V and 4 bases from J; bases unmatched to any gene: 5. Germline-derived CDR1 and CDR2 are SGHTA and FQGNSA. The CDR3 runs to 14 residues. The chain's CDR3 is CASSSPGGLETQYF. The CDR3 region has the DNA TGTGCCAGCAGCTCTCCGGGGGGGCTAGAGACCCAGTACTTC.

This clonotype showed up just a few times. The V gene is TRBV7-9, the J gene TRBJ2-2; possible D gene TRBD2, 6 bases. The CDR3 is 14 amino acids. With 4 bases removed from V and 7 bases from J, the gap between germline ends came to 13 bases. Germline CDR1 and CDR2: SEHNR and FQNEAQ (reference sequence). The CDR3 sequence is CASSSAEGFGELFF. The CDR3 DNA is TGTGCCAGCAGCTCGGCGGAGGGCTTCGGGGAGCTGTTTTTT.

The chain employs TRBV5-1 and TRBJ1-6, with TRBD1 identical over 7 bases. V trimming: 3 bases; J trimming: 0 bases; junction bases outside the gene matches: 6. The CDR3 is 17 amino acids. CDR1 and CDR2 (germline): SGHRS, YFSETQ. The CDR3 bases are TGCGCCAGCAGCTGGACAGGCCTGAGCTCCTATAATTCACCCCTCCACTTT. It codes for CASSWTGLSSYNSPLHF.

In its sample, this clonotype was seen a few times. V and J are TRBV12-3 or TRBV12-4 and TRBJ2-1; D possibly corresponds to TRBD2 (6 bases). V lost 2 bases to trimming and J lost 5 bases, with 13 bases between them. The CDR3 has 15 amino acids. The CDR3 spells CASSLTGGGNNEQFF. The CDR3 bases are TGTGCCAGCAGTTTAACCGGGGGTGGGAACAATGAGCAGTTCTTC.

This clonotype was detected only a few times. The V gene is TRBV2, the J gene TRBJ2-5; D is undetermined. The germline CDR1 and CDR2 sequences are SNHLY and FYNNEI. Trimming took 7 bases from V and 5 from J, leaving 14 bases between them. This CDR3 spans 13 amino acids. This CDR3 is CASTLTRPETQYF. The CDR3, as DNA: TGTGCCAGCACCCTGACCCGCCCTGAGACCCAGTACTTC.

The sample holds a few counts of this clonotype. The V gene is TRBV5-1, the J gene TRBJ1-4, with D unclear. Trimming shortened V by 6 bases and J by 5 bases, and 14 bases separated the two germline ends. CDR3 length: 14 residues. Per the germline V gene, CDR1 is SGHRS and CDR2 is YFSETQ. Written as DNA, the CDR3 is TGCGCCAGCAAGAGGGAATCCGCGAATGAAAAACTGTTTTTT. Translation: CASKRESANEKLFF.